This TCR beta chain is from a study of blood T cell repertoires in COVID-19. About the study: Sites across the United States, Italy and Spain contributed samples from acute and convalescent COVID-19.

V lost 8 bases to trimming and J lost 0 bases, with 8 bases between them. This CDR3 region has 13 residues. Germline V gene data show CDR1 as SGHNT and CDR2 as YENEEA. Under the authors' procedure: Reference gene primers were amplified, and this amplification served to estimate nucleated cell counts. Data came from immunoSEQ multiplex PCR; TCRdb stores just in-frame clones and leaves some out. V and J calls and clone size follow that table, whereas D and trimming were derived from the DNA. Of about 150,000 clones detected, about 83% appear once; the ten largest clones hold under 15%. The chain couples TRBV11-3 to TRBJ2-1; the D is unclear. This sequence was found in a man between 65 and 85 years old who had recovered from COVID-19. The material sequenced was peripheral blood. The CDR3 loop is CASATSSYNEQFF. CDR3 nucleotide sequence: TGTGCCAGCGCAACAAGCTCCTACAATGAGCAGTTCTTC. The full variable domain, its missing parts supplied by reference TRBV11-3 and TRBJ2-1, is EAGVVQSPRYKIIEKKQPVAFWCNPISGHNTLYWYLQNLGQGPELLIRYENEEAVDDSQLPKDRFSAERLKGVDSTLKIQPAELGDSAVYLCASATSSYNEQFFGPGTRLTVL.